These 29 T cell receptor beta chains share one sample of origin, sequenced in a study of persistence of HIV-infected CD4 T cells. This nonspecific control used anti-CD3/anti-CD28 bead stimulation of CD4+ T cells. Sorting selected CD4+ T cells upregulating both CD40 ligand and CD69. Sequencing used immunoSEQ version 4 in survey mode. Sequencing was performed with immunoSEQ multiplex PCR; in TCRdb, only in-frame clones are kept and a portion is missing. The profile covers around 35,000 clones, with approximately 86% appearing a single time and 1.3% taken by the ten largest. Antigens for these TCRs are unknown. This sample comprised CD4+ T cells sorted from PBMCs after approximately 19-hour stimulation, obtained from a patient who received antiretroviral therapy. These receptors were collected from an adult man with HIV who was CMV-seropositive.

This sequence joins TRBV19 and TRBJ1-1; D may be TRBD1 (5 bases). Germline-derived CDR1 and CDR2 are LNHDA and SQIVND (reference sequence). The V gene lost 1 base and the J gene lost 11 bases, with 17 bases spanning the gap. This CDR3 contains 14 residues. Here the CDR3 reads CASSIGQPLGVAFF. CDR3 nucleotide sequence: TGTGCCAGTAGTATAGGACAGCCCTTGGGGGTTGCTTTCTTT.

The chain is built from TRBV2 and TRBJ2-5; D call uncertain. The germline V gene has CDR1 SNHLY and CDR2 FYNNEI. CDR3 size: 15 residues. V was trimmed by 4 bases and J by 1 base, leaving 13 bases between them. The CDR3, as DNA: TGTGCCAGCAGTGTACGTGGGCAGAGCCAAGAGACCCAGTACTTC. It specifies CASSVRGQSQETQYF.

The chain employs TRBV27 and TRBJ1-4; D perhaps matches TRBD1 (5 bases). The CDR3 runs to 16 residues. Germline V gives CDR1 MNHEY, CDR2 SMNVEV (reference sequence). V lost 6 bases to trimming and J lost 4 bases, with 18 bases between them. CDR3 amino acids: CASSPIWGESNEKLFF. CDR3 nucleotide sequence: TGTGCCAGCAGCCCCATTTGGGGGGAGAGTAATGAAAAACTGTTTTTT.

The chain uses TRBV11-3 and TRBJ2-1; TRBD2 agrees at 9 bases. J gave up 7 bases and V 4 bases, and 8 bases lay outside the gene matches. CDR1 and CDR2 from the germline V gene are SGHNT and YENEEA. This CDR3 region has 15 residues. The CDR3 DNA follows: TGTGCCAGCAGCTCACCAAGCGGGAGGAAAAATGAGCAGTTCTTC. Amino acid sequence: CASSSPSGRKNEQFF. The complete variable domain, with remaining parts taken from reference TRBV11-3 and TRBJ2-1, reads EAGVVQSPRYKIIEKKQPVAFWCNPISGHNTLYWYLQNLGQGPELLIRYENEEAVDDSQLPKDRFSAERLKGVDSTLKIQPAELGDSAVYLCASSSPSGRKNEQFFGPGTRLTVL.

Regarding this clone: Additional DNA sequences in this sample encode the identical CDR3. This sequence joins TRBV18 and TRBJ1-3; possible D gene TRBD1, 5 bases. CDR3 length equals 16 residues. CDR1 and CDR2 (germline): KGHSH, LQKENI. V lost 3 bases and J lost 0, with 12 bases in between. The CDR3 reads CASSPERQLSGNTIYF. CDR3 bases: TGTGCCAGCTCACCCGAAAGACAGCTCTCTGGAAACACCATATATTTT.

This clone appeared a single time. The genes are TRBV10-3 and TRBJ1-6; TRBD1 agrees at 7 bases. Germline CDR1 and CDR2: ENHRY and SYGVKD. The CDR3 sequence is 14 residues long. With V trimmed by 2 bases and J by 6 bases, 1 base remained unmatched. The CDR3 nucleotides read TGTGCCATCAGTGAGCGACAGGGTAATTCACCCCTCCACTTT. This gives the protein CAISERQGNSPLHF.

V gene TRBV10-3 combines with J gene TRBJ1-1; D may be TRBD1 (5 bases). In germline, CDR1 is ENHRY, CDR2 SYGVKD. The V end was cut by 10 bases, the J end by 1 base, with 22 bases between. The CDR3 length is 16 residues. This CDR3 reads CATRPGLGLTNTEAFF. The CDR3 DNA is TGTGCCACCCGGCCGGGACTGGGGTTAACGAACACTGAAGCTTTCTTT.

DNA of the CDR3: TGTGCCAGCAGAACAGGATCAGGAGGAAACACCATATATTTT. Its protein product is CASRTGSGGNTIYF. The chain is built from TRBV7-2 and TRBJ1-3; possibly TRBD1 for D (5 bases). The CDR3 totals 14 residues. Germline V gene data show CDR1 as SGHTA and CDR2 as FQGNSA. Trimming removed 6 bases from V and 4 bases from J, with 13 bases in between.

J is TRBJ2-5 and V is TRBV4-1; 9 bases fit TRBD1. Unmatched junction bases numbered 5, after V lost 4 bases and J lost 2 bases. The length of the CDR3 is 15 residues. CDR1 MGHRA and CDR2 YSYEKL come from the germline V gene. CDR3 loop: CASSPGTGQQETQYF. The CDR3 DNA reads TGCGCCAGCAGCCCCGGGACAGGGCAACAAGAGACCCAGTACTTC.

V is TRBV5-1 and J is TRBJ2-1; 8 bases line up with TRBD1. After removal of 4 bases from V and 4 bases from J, the junction contained 7 bases not matched to a gene. This CDR3 has 15 residues. From germline, CDR1 is SGHRS and CDR2 YFSETQ. In DNA form, the CDR3 reads TGCGCCAGCAGCCGAGAGGACAGGGAGTACAATGAGCAGTTCTTC. Translating gives CASSREDREYNEQFF.

The chain combines TRBV7-2 with TRBJ1-5; D is unclear. Germline loops: CDR1 SGHTA, CDR2 FQGNSA. The CDR3 extends over 13 amino acids. V lost 11 bases and J lost 0, with 11 bases in between. CDR3 sequence (DNA): TGTGCCTCAGGCCAGGTTAGCAATCAGCCCCAGCATTTT. This gives the protein CASGQVSNQPQHF.

The J gene is TRBJ2-7, the V gene TRBV27; the match to TRBD2 covers 9 bases. Per the germline V gene, CDR1 is MNHEY and CDR2 is SMNVEV (reference sequence). The CDR3 is made up of 15 amino acids. J gave up 2 bases and V 3 bases, and 5 bases lay outside the gene matches. The CDR3 protein is CASSFASGTAYEQYF. The CDR3 DNA reads TGTGCCAGCAGTTTTGCTAGCGGGACTGCCTACGAGCAGTACTTC.

The genes are TRBV5-1 and TRBJ2-7; no clear D gene. CDR3 length: 14 amino acids. Germline V CDR1 and CDR2: SGHRS, YFSETQ. With 5 bases removed from V and 0 bases from J, the gap between germline ends came to 12 bases. CDR3 in DNA: TGCGCCAGCAGGAAGGCCGAGAGCTCCTACGAGCAGTACTTC. Amino acids: CASRKAESSYEQYF.

The chain links TRBV7-2 to TRBJ2-3; the match to TRBD2 covers 11 bases. The CDR3 covers 17 residues. V lost 3 bases and J lost 5; bases outside the gene matches: 10. Per the germline V gene, CDR1 is SGHTA and CDR2 is FQGNSA. CDR3 protein: CASSFDLAGGRRDTQYF. The CDR3, as DNA: TGTGCCAGCAGCTTCGATCTAGCGGGGGGCCGACGAGATACGCAGTATTTT.

The chain uses TRBV12-3 or TRBV12-4 and TRBJ2-3; D is undetermined. CDR3 size: 12 residues. V lost 3 bases and J lost 4, with 5 bases in between. The CDR3 DNA reads as TGTGCCAGCAGTTTCCCCCCAGATACGCAGTATTTT. It translates to CASSFPPDTQYF.

The V call is TRBV19, the J call TRBJ1-1; D call uncertain. V was pared by 6 bases and J by 3 bases, with 17 bases between. Germline CDR1 LNHDA, CDR2 SQIVND (reference sequence). CDR3 length: 15 residues. DNA for the CDR3: TGTGCCAGTAGCAAGGCTACGACGGGCTACACTGAAGCTTTCTTT. Residues: CASSKATTGYTEAFF.

This clone was seen a single time. The genes are TRBV7-2 and TRBJ2-2; no clear D. Looked up from germline, CDR1 is SGHTA and CDR2 is FQGNSA. The ends were cut back, 5 bases at V and 6 bases at J, with 19 bases in the middle. The CDR3 extends over 16 amino acids. The DNA for the CDR3 is TGTGCCAGCAGCGCCCCGGGTGATCGAAGCGCCGGGGAGCTGTTTTTT. Amino acid sequence: CASSAPGDRSAGELFF.

J is TRBJ1-3 and V is TRBV7-6; 7 positions match TRBD1. The CDR3 is 15 residues long. The germline CDR1 and CDR2 sequences are SGHVS and FNYEAQ. J was trimmed by 0 bases and V by 7 bases; bases with no gene match: 6. CDR3 in DNA: TGTGCCAGCACCCGGGGACAGTACTCTGGAAACACCATATATTTT. As protein: CASTRGQYSGNTIYF.

This clone was seen more than once but under ten times. The rearrangement links TRBV27 to TRBJ1-1; D is ambiguous. This CDR3 spans 13 amino acids. CDR1 MNHEY and CDR2 SMNVEV come from the germline V gene (reference sequence). V lost 0 bases and J 8 bases, leaving 10 bases between the germline ends. The CDR3 here is CASSLSSIGEAFF. CDR3 DNA: TGTGCCAGCAGTTTATCGAGTATAGGGGAAGCTTTCTTT.

The chain employs TRBV19 and TRBJ2-5; TRBD2 is a possible D gene (6 bases). V was cut by 3 bases and J by 6 bases, with 14 bases left in between. Germline CDR1 is LNHDA and CDR2 is SQIVND (reference sequence). The CDR3 is 14 amino acids. In DNA form, the CDR3 reads TGTGCCAGTAGTATGGGGACGGGGAGGAAGACCCAGTACTTC. Encoded protein: CASSMGTGRKTQYF.

V and J are TRBV11-1 and TRBJ2-4; D gene ambiguous. Germline loops: CDR1 SGHAT, CDR2 FQDESV (reference sequence). V gave up 1 base and J gave up 8 bases, with 12 bases separating them. CDR3 length equals 14 residues. CDR3 in DNA: TGTGCCAGCAGCTTAGTGAGTTTTGGGGACATTCAGTACTTC. It yields the protein CASSLVSFGDIQYF.

The rearrangement uses TRBV10-3 and TRBJ1-2; 12 bases fit TRBD1. V gave up 2 bases and J gave up 2 bases; unmatched junction bases: 3. The CDR3 extends over 16 amino acids. Germline V CDR1 and CDR2: ENHRY, SYGVKD. CDR3 nucleotides: TGTGCCATCAGTGAGGGGACAGGGGGCGAGAACTATGGCTACACCTTC. This gives the protein CAISEGTGGENYGYTF.

This clone was seen just once. The chain links TRBV30 to TRBJ2-3; 7 bases agree with TRBD1. Germline trimming cut 8 bases from V and 4 bases from J; bases unmatched to any gene: 15. Germline V lookup: CDR1 GTSNPN, CDR2 SVGIG (reference sequence). This CDR3 comprises 15 residues. The CDR3 nucleotides are TGTGCCCGGGACAGCAATGCCCCATGGGCAGATACGCAGTATTTT. The encoded protein is CARDSNAPWADTQYF. Using reference TRBV30 and TRBJ2-3 for the parts outside the CDR3, the full variable domain is SQTIHQWPATLVQPVGSPLSLECTVEGTSNPNLYWYRQAAGRGLQLLFYSVGIGQISSEVPQNLSASRPQDRQFILSSKKLLLSDSGFYLCARDSNAPWADTQYFGPGTRLTVL.

The chain employs TRBV7-2 and TRBJ2-7; D possibly corresponds to TRBD2 (5 bases). Germline assignment: CDR1 SGHTA and CDR2 FQGNSA. The length of the CDR3 is 15 residues. V lost 3 bases and J lost 6, with 18 bases in between. The CDR3 DNA reads as TGTGCCAGCAGCTTGGGGTGGGAGTTCTTGAGCGAGCAGTACTTC. Its translation: CASSLGWEFLSEQYF.

The chain carries TRBV19 and TRBJ1-1, with D possibly TRBD1 on 6 matching bases. CDR3 length: 12 residues. Per the germline V gene, CDR1 is LNHDA and CDR2 is SQIVND (reference sequence). Trimming cost V 1 base and J 9 bases, with 9 bases left between them. The DNA for the CDR3 is TGTGCCAGTAGTATAGTAACAGGGAAAGCTTTCTTT. Its protein is CASSIVTGKAFF.

J is TRBJ1-4 and V is TRBV6-1; no firm D call. Germline V CDR1 and CDR2: MNHNS, SASEGT. V lost 3 bases to trimming and J lost 5 bases, with 19 bases between them. This CDR3 comprises 17 residues. The CDR3 here is CASSDNLLGWENEKLFF. CDR3 in DNA: TGTGCCAGCAGTGATAATCTTTTAGGGTGGGAAAATGAAAAACTGTTTTTT.

The chain has TRBV19 and TRBJ2-4, with 8 nucleotides matching TRBD1. The CDR3 has 18 amino acids. The V gene's germline CDR1 is LNHDA and CDR2 SQIVND (reference sequence). Losses at the gene ends were 7 bases for V and 0 bases for J; bases not matched to a gene: 14. The CDR3 DNA follows: TGTGCCAGTAATACGGCAGGGGGCGAATTTTTAGCCAAAAACATTCAGTACTTC. Its translation: CASNTAGGEFLAKNIQYF.

The chain joins TRBV19 to TRBJ2-1; a possible D gene is TRBD2 (7 bases). The CDR3 extends over 18 amino acids. Germline assignment: CDR1 LNHDA and CDR2 SQIVND (reference sequence). V lost 3 bases and J lost 5, with 23 bases in between. CDR3 sequence (DNA): TGTGCCAGTAGTATCCGAAACGGGGGGCAACCCTCGCACAATGAGCAGTTCTTC. Encoded protein: CASSIRNGGQPSHNEQFF. Variable domain in full (rest from reference TRBV19 and TRBJ2-1): DGGITQSPKYLFRKEGQNVTLSCEQNLNHDAMYWYRQDPGQGLRLIYYSQIVNDFQKGDIAEGYSVSREKKESFPLTVTSAQKNPTAFYLCASSIRNGGQPSHNEQFFGPGTRLTVL.

The chain joins TRBV4-1 to TRBJ2-7, with D tentatively TRBD1 or TRBD2 (5 bases each). From germline, CDR1 is MGHRA and CDR2 YSYEKL. Between the trimmed V and J ends, which lost 1 base and 5 bases, there was a span of 15 bases. The CDR3 covers 15 residues. CDR3 in amino acids: CASSQGEGSIHEQYF. The CDR3 bases are TGCGCCAGCAGCCAAGGAGAGGGGAGCATCCACGAGCAGTACTTC.